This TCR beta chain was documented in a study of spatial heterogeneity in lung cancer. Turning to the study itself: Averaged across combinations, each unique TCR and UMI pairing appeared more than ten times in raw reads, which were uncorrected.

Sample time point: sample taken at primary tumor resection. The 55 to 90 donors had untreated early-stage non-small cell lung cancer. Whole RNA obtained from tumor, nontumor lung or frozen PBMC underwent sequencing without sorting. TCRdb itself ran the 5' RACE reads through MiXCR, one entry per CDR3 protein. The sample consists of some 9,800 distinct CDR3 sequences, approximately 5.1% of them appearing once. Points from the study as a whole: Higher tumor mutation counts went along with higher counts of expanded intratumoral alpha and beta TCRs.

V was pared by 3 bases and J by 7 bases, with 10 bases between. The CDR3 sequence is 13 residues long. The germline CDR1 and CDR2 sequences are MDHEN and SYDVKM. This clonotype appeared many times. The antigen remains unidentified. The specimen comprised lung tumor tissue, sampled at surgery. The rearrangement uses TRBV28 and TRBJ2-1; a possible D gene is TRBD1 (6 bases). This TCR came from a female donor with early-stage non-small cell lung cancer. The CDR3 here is CASSLPQGNEQFF. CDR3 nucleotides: TGTGCCAGCAGTTTGCCCCAGGGGAATGAGCAGTTCTTC.